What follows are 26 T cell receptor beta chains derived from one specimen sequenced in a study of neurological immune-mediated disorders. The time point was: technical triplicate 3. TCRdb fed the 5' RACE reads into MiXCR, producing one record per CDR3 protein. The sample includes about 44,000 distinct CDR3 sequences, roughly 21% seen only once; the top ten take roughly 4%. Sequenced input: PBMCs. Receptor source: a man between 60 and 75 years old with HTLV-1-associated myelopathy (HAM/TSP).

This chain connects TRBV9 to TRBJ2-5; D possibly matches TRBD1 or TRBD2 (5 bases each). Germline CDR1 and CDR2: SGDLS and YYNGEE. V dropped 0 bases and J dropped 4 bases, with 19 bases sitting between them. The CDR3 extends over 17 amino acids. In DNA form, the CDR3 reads TGTGCCAGCAGCGTAGGCAGTATGGGGGTTTTCGCAGAGACCCAGTACTTC. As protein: CASSVGSMGVFAETQYF.

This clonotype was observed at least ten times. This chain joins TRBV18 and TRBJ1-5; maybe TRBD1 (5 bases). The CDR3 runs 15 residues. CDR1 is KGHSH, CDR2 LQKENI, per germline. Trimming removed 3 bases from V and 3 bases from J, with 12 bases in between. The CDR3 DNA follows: TGTGCCAGCTCACCGGGGCAGGCCCTCAATCAGCCCCAGCATTTT. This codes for CASSPGQALNQPQHF.

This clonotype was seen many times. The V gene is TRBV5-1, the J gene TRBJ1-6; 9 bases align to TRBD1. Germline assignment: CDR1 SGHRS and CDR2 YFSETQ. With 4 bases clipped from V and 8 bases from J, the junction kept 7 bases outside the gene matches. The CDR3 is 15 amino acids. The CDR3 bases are TGCGCCAGCAGCGCCTCTGACAGGGGGGATTCACCCCTCCACTTT. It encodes CASSASDRGDSPLHF.

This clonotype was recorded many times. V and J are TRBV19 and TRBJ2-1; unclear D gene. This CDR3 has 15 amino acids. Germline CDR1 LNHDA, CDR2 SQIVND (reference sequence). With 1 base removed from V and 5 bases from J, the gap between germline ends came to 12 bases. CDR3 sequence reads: CASSIGPLEHNEQFF. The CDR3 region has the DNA TGTGCCAGTAGTATAGGTCCGCTGGAACACAATGAGCAGTTCTTC.

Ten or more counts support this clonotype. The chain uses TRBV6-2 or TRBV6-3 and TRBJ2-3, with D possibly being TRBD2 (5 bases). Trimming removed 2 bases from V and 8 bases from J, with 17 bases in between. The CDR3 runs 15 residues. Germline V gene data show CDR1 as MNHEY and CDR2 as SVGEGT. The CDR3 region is CASSYGYLASGTQYF. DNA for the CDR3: TGTGCCAGCAGTTACGGGTACCTAGCATCTGGTACGCAGTATTTT.

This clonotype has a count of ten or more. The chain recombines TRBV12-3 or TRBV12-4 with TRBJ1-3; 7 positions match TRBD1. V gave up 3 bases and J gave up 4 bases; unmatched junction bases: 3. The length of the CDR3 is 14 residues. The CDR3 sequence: CASSFRGGGNTIYF. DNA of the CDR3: TGTGCCAGCAGTTTTCGAGGGGGCGGAAACACCATATATTTT.

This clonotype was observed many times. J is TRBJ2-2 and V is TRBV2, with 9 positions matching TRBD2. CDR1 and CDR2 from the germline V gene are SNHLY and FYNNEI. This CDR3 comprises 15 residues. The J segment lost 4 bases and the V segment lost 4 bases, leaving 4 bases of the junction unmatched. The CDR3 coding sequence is TGTGCCAGCAGTGTGGGAGCGGGAGGCACCGGGGAGCTGTTTTTT. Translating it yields CASSVGAGGTGELFF.

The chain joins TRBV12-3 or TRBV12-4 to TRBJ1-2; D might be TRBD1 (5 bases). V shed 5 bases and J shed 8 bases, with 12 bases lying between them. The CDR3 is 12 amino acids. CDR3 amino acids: CASSLGTRGYTF. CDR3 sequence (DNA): TGTGCCAGCAGTCTCGGGACTCGGGGCTACACCTTC.

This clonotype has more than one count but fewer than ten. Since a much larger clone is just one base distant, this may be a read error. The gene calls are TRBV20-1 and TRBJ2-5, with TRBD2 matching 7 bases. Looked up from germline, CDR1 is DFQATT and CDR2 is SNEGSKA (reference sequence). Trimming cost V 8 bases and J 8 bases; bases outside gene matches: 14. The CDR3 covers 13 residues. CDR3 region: CSFKNRLADTQYF. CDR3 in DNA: TGCAGTTTCAAGAATAGACTAGCAGATACCCAGTACTTC.

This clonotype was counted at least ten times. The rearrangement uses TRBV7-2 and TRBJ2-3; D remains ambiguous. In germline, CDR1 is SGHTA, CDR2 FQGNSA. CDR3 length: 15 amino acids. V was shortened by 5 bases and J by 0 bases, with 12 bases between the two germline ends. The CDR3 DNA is TGTGCCAGCAGCCAAGGCATGACTAGCACAGATACGCAGTATTTT. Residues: CASSQGMTSTDTQYF.

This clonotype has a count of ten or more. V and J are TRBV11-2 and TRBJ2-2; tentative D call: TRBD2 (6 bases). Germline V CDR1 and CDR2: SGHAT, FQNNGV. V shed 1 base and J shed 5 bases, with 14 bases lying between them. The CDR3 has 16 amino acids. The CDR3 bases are TGTGCCAGCAGCTTAGCCCGCCGGAGGGAGACCGGGGAGCTGTTTTTT. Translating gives CASSLARRRETGELFF.

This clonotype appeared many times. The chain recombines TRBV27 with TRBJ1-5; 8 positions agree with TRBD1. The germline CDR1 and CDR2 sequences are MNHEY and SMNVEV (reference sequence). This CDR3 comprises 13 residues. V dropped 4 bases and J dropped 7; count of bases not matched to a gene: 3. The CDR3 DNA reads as TGTGCCAGCAGTTCAGGGGGCTGGCAGCCCCAGCATTTT. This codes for CASSSGGWQPQHF.

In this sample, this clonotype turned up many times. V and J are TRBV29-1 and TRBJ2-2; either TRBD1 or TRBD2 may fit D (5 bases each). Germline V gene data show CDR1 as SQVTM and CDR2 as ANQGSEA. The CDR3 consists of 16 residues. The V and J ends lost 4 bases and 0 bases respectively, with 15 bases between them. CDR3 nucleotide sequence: TGCAGCGTTGTGTTAGCCGAGGGGTCGAACACCGGGGAGCTGTTTTTT. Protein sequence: CSVVLAEGSNTGELFF.

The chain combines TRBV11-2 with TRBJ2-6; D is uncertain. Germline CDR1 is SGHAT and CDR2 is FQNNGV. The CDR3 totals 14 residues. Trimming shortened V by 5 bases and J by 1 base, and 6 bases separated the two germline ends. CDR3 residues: CASSAFSGANVLTF. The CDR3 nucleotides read TGTGCCAGCAGCGCATTTTCTGGGGCCAACGTCCTGACTTTC.

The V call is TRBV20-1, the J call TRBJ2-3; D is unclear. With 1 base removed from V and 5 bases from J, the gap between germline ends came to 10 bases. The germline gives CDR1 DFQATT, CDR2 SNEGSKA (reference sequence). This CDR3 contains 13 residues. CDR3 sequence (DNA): TGCAGTGCTAGAGGGGAACACAGAGATACGCAGTATTTT. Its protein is CSARGEHRDTQYF.

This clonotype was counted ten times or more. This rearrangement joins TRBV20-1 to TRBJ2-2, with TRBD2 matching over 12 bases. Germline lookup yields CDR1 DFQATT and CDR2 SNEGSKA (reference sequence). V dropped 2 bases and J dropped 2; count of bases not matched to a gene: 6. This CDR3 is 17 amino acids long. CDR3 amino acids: CSARNPGLAGNTGELFF. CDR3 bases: TGCAGTGCTAGAAATCCGGGACTAGCGGGCAACACCGGGGAGCTGTTTTTT.

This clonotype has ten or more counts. The CDR3 sequence is CASKSDRDSYEQYF. In nucleotides, the CDR3 is TGTGCCAGTAAGTCTGATCGGGACTCCTACGAGCAGTACTTC. The chain is built from TRBV19 and TRBJ2-7; a weak D match, TRBD2 (5 bases). CDR1 is LNHDA, CDR2 SQIVND, per germline (reference sequence). CDR3 length equals 14 residues. V lost 7 bases to trimming and J lost 0 bases, with 13 bases between them.

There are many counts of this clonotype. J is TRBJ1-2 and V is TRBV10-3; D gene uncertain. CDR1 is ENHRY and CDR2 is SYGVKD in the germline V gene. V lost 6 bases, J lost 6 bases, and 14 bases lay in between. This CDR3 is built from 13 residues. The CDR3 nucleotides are TGTGCCATCAGGGTTCCGGGAAGCGATGGCTACACCTTC. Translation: CAIRVPGSDGYTF.

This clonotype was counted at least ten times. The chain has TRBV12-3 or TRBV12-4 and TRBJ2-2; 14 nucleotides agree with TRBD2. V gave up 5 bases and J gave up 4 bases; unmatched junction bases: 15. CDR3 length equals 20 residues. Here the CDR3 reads CASSLPTGTSGSGFTGELFF. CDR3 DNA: TGTGCCAGCAGTCTCCCCACCGGGACTAGCGGGAGTGGATTCACCGGGGAGCTGTTTTTT.

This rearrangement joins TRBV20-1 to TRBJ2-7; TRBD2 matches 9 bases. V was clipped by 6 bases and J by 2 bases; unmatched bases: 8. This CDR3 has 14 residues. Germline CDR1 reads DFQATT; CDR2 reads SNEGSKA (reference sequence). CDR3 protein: CSAIALAGTYEQYF. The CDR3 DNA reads TGCAGTGCCATAGCCCTAGCGGGAACCTACGAGCAGTACTTC.

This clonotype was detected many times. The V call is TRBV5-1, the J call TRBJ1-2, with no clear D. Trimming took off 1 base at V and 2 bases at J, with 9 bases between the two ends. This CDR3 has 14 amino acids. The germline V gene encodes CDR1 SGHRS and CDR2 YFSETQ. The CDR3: CASSLSLGNYGYTF. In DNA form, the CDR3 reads TGCGCCAGCAGCTTGAGCTTGGGGAACTATGGCTACACCTTC.

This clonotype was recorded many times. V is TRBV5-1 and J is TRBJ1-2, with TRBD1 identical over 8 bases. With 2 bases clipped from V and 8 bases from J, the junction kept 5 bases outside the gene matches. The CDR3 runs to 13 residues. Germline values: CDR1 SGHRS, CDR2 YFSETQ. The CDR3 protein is CASSFGRGRGYTF. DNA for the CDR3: TGCGCCAGCAGCTTTGGCAGGGGGCGAGGCTACACCTTC.

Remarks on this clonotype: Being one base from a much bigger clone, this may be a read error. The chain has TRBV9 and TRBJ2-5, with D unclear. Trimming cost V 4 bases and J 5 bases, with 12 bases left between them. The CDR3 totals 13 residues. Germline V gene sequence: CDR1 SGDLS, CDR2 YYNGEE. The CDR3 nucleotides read TGTGCCAGCAGCCCGCATATCGGGGAGACCCAGTACTTC. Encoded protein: CASSPHIGETQYF.

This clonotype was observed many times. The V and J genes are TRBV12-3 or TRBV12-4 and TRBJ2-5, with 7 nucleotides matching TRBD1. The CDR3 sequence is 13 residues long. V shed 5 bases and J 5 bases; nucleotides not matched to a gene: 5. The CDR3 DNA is TGTGCCAGCAGTAGGGACAGTAAGGAGACCCAGTACTTC. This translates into CASSRDSKETQYF.

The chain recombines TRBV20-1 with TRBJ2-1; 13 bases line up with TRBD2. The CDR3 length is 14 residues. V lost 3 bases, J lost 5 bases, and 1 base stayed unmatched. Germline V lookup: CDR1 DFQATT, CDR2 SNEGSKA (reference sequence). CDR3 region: CSASGTSGDNEQFF. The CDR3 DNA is TGCAGTGCTAGCGGGACTAGCGGGGACAATGAGCAGTTCTTC.

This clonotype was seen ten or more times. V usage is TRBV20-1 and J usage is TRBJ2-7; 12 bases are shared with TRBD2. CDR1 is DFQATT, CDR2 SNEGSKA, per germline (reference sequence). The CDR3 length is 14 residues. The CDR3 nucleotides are TGCAGAGCCCGACTAGCGGGAGAAGAGGGCGAGCAGTACTTC. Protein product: CRARLAGEEGEQYF.